This T cell receptor (beta chain) was documented in a study of CD8+CD57+ T cells in acquired aplastic anemia. Whole-study results and caveats: Around 30 sequences, all CD8+ CDR3, were shared between patients and controls. Controls and patients did not differ significantly in CD8+ Simpson's diversity.

This clonotype was counted between two and nine times. Its antigen is as yet unknown. TCR beta VDJ and CDR3 profiles were obtained from a genomic DNA template. TCRdb analysed the reads with MiXCR anew, one entry per CDR3 protein. The repertoire holds hundreds of thousands of distinct CDR3 sequences, with around 30% as singletons. CD8+CD57+ cell expansion, shown by flow cytometry, had occurred in the patients selected for sequencing. Acquired aplastic anemia of severe grade affected all patients. Receipt of therapy had not occurred in any patient by the time of blood sampling. There are 16 residues in the CDR3. With 0 bases clipped from V and 5 bases from J, the junction kept 5 bases outside the gene matches. CDR1 and CDR2 from the germline V gene are SGHDN and FVKESK.

V gene TRBV14 combines with J gene TRBJ2-2, with 8 positions matching TRBD1. The sequencing sample was made of sorted CD4+, CD8+, or CD8+CD57+ T cells (not recorded which) from PBMCs. The receptor's source is a human donor with aplastic anemia. The CDR3 bases are TGTGCCAGCAGCCAAGACAGGGGGCACAGGACCGGGGAGCTGTTTTTT. Protein product: CASSQDRGHRTGELFF.